This TCR beta chain was identified in a study of cytomegalovirus exposure and HLA in healthy donors. The protocol was immunoSEQ multiplex PCR, while the TCRdb copy is restricted to in-frame clones and leaves out a portion. The sample lists about 240,000 clones, approximately 90% occurring once. The CDR3 runs to 10 residues. The V gene lost 8 bases and the J gene lost 12 bases, with 14 bases spanning the gap. Germline V CDR1 and CDR2: MNHNS, SASEGT. This TCR came from a man aged 18 to 29 in good health and CMV-seronegative. V usage is TRBV6-1 and J usage is TRBJ2-7; TRBD2 is a possible D gene (5 bases). Sequencing was done on a sample of PBMCs. The CDR3: CASRRTLPYF. The CDR3 DNA is TGTGCCAGCCGACGGACTTTACCGTACTTC.